Presented here are 20 T cell receptor beta chains from one specimen sequenced in a study of blood T cell repertoires in COVID-19 (dated by TCRdb to 2020 to 2022). The library was built by means of the immunoSEQ multiplex PCR assay. TCRdb holds this immuneACCESS table with in-frame rearrangements only. Some clones are missing; in checked studies, unresolved V genes explain under half, and the rest has no known cause. The sample table shows roughly 190,000 clones, and about 89% are seen once. The ten largest clonotypes hold 2.5% to 4% of the sample. The sequencing sample was made of peripheral blood. The receptors were sampled from a man aged 65-85 years with acute or convalescent COVID-19.

This sequence joins TRBV7-9 and TRBJ2-1, with TRBD2 matching 14 bases. The germline V gene has CDR1 SEHNR and CDR2 FQNEAQ (reference sequence). V shed 8 bases, J shed 7 bases, and the junction held 4 bases outside the gene matches. The CDR3 is 14 amino acids. CDR3 nucleotides: TGTGCCAGCGGACTAGCGGGAGGTGGTAATGAGCAGTTCTTC. Protein sequence: CASGLAGGGNEQFF. The full variable domain, rest sourced from reference TRBV7-9 and TRBJ2-1, is DTGVSQNPRHKITKRGQNVTFRCDPISEHNRLYWYRQTLGQGPEFLTYFQNEAQLEKSRLLSDRFSAERPKGSFSTLEIQRTEQGDSAMYLCASGLAGGGNEQFFGPGTRLTVL.

This clone was seen a few times. The chain has TRBV18 and TRBJ1-1, with D maybe TRBD1 (5 bases). The CDR3 has 14 amino acids. V lost 7 bases and J lost 3, with 15 bases in between. Germline values: CDR1 KGHSH, CDR2 LQKENI. The CDR3 here is CASCRLGGDTEAFF. CDR3 sequence (DNA): TGTGCCAGCTGCCGATTGGGAGGGGACACTGAAGCTTTCTTT.

V is TRBV5-6 and J is TRBJ2-7; no firm D call. Trimming removed 1 base from V and 3 bases from J, with 8 bases in between. The CDR3 length is 13 residues. Germline values: CDR1 SGHDT, CDR2 YYEEEE. The CDR3 DNA sequence: TGTGCCAGCAGCTTGTGGCAAGACTACGAGCAGTACTTC. Its protein is CASSLWQDYEQYF. The whole variable domain, remainder taken from reference TRBV5-6 and TRBJ2-7, is DAGVTQSPTHLIKTRGQQVTLRCSPKSGHDTVSWYQQALGQGPQFIFQYYEEEERQRGNFPDRFSGHQFPNYSSELNVNALLLGDSALYLCASSLWQDYEQYFGPGTRLTVT.

The chain uses TRBV5-1 and TRBJ2-2, with 12 bases lining up with TRBD2. Germline lookup yields CDR1 SGHRS and CDR2 YFSETQ. The CDR3 covers 15 residues. J lost 5 bases, V lost 1 base, and 0 bases had no gene match. DNA of the CDR3: TGCGCCAGCAGCTTGACTAGCGGGAGGACCGGGGAGCTGTTTTTT. It yields the protein CASSLTSGRTGELFF.

The rearrangement links TRBV7-3 to TRBJ2-1; TRBD2 aligns across 8 bases. This CDR3 is built from 18 residues. V lost 1 base to trimming and J lost 3 bases; unmatched junction nucleotides: 11. Germline CDR1 and CDR2: SGHTA and FQGTGA. The CDR3, as DNA: TGTGCCAGCAGCTTAAACCAGCCGGGGGCGGGAGGCTACAATGAGCAGTTCTTC. Protein sequence: CASSLNQPGAGGYNEQFF.

This chain links TRBV4-3 with TRBJ2-3; 13 bases agree with TRBD2. Germline V gives CDR1 LGHNA, CDR2 YSLEER. The CDR3 is made up of 17 amino acids. Losses at the gene ends were 3 bases for V and 6 bases for J; bases not matched to a gene: 9. The CDR3 region has the DNA TGCGCCAGCAGCCAGGGGGAGACTAGCGGGGGGAAGGATACGCAGTATTTT. Translation gives CASSQGETSGGKDTQYF.

The chain joins TRBV4-2 to TRBJ2-2, with 8 bases aligning to TRBD1. This CDR3 is 17 amino acids long. Germline CDR1 reads LGHNA; CDR2 reads YNFKEQ. Trimming removed 4 bases from V and 3 bases from J; junction bases left unmatched: 10. The CDR3 region is CASSRELGQDYTGELFF. The CDR3 nucleotides read TGTGCCAGCAGCCGGGAATTGGGACAGGATTACACCGGGGAGCTGTTTTTT.

V and J are TRBV18 and TRBJ1-4; D gene uncertain. CDR3 length equals 15 residues. The V gene's germline CDR1 is KGHSH and CDR2 LQKENI. Trimming took off 5 bases at V and 1 base at J, with 11 bases between the two ends. This CDR3 reads CASSRSRGTNEKLFF. The CDR3 DNA is TGTGCCAGCTCAAGAAGTCGAGGAACTAATGAAAAACTGTTTTTT. The full variable domain, completed using reference TRBV18 and TRBJ1-4, is NAGVMQNPRHLVRRRGQEARLRCSPMKGHSHVYWYRQLPEEGLKFMVYLQKENIIDESGMPKERFSAEFPKEGPSILRIQQVVRGDSAAYFCASSRSRGTNEKLFFGSGTQLSVL.

This sequence joins TRBV27 and TRBJ2-3, with a possible D match to TRBD1 (5 bases). This CDR3 contains 14 residues. Germline assignment: CDR1 MNHEY and CDR2 SMNVEV (reference sequence). V was cut by 4 bases and J by 2 bases, with 10 bases left in between. The CDR3 here is CASSSVGVTDTQYF. The CDR3 coding sequence is TGTGCCAGCAGTTCGGTAGGGGTCACAGATACGCAGTATTTT.

V is TRBV19 and J is TRBJ2-5; D might be TRBD2 (6 bases). Trimming removed 1 base from V and 5 bases from J, with 8 bases in between. Per the germline V gene, CDR1 is LNHDA and CDR2 is SQIVND (reference sequence). This CDR3 has 13 residues. CDR3 DNA: TGTGCCAGTAGTATAGGACGGGAGGAGACCCAGTACTTC. Encoded protein: CASSIGREETQYF.

The CDR3 nucleotides read TGTGCCAGCTCACCCGGACTAGCGGGGGCAGAGACCCAGTACTTC. Protein sequence: CASSPGLAGAETQYF. The V gene is TRBV18, the J gene TRBJ2-5; 13 bases line up with TRBD2. With V trimmed by 3 bases and J by 4 bases, 2 bases remained unmatched. CDR1 and CDR2 (germline): KGHSH, LQKENI. This CDR3 has 15 amino acids.

This chain uses TRBV5-1 with TRBJ2-1, with 9 bases lining up with TRBD2. Germline trimming cut 4 bases from V and 9 bases from J; bases unmatched to any gene: 14. Germline CDR1 is SGHRS and CDR2 is YFSETQ. The CDR3 loop spans 16 amino acids. CDR3: CASSPLGRGGRGEQFF. CDR3 in DNA: TGCGCCAGCAGCCCCCTGGGGCGGGGGGGCCGTGGTGAGCAGTTCTTC.

The V and J genes are TRBV12-3 or TRBV12-4 and TRBJ1-1; D call uncertain. The length of the CDR3 is 12 residues. Trimming shortened V by 6 bases and J by 11 bases, and 16 bases separated the two germline ends. The CDR3 loop reads CASSPGPRGAFF. The CDR3 nucleotides read TGTGCCAGCAGCCCTGGGCCCCGAGGGGCTTTCTTT.

The V gene is TRBV5-1, the J gene TRBJ2-7; 8 nucleotides line up with TRBD2. Losses at the gene ends were 3 bases for V and 6 bases for J; bases not matched to a gene: 11. The germline CDR1 and CDR2 sequences are SGHRS and YFSETQ. The CDR3 runs 15 residues. CDR3 in amino acids: CASSYGLATSLEQYF. CDR3 coding DNA: TGCGCCAGCAGCTACGGACTAGCAACATCTCTCGAGCAGTACTTC.

The chain is built from TRBV5-4 and TRBJ2-1, with unresolved D. The germline gives CDR1 SGHNT, CDR2 YYREEE (reference sequence). V lost 4 bases to trimming and J lost 2 bases, with 16 bases between them. This CDR3 is 16 amino acids long. The CDR3 DNA reads as TGTGCCAGCAGCCTGGGTCGTAGCTTAACCTACAATGAGCAGTTCTTC. This gives the protein CASSLGRSLTYNEQFF.

In regard to this clone: At the DNA level, this CDR3 is encoded by other sequences in the same sample as well. The chain carries TRBV28 and TRBJ1-2; maybe TRBD1 (5 bases). The germline V and J ends were trimmed by 6 bases and 2 bases, with 10 bases remaining between them. Germline V gene lookup returns CDR1 MDHEN and CDR2 SYDVKM. This CDR3 is 13 amino acids long. The chain's CDR3 is CASRPDRNYGYTF. DNA of the CDR3: TGTGCCAGCAGGCCAGACAGAAACTATGGCTACACCTTC.

The sample holds one count of this clone. The chain couples TRBV28 to TRBJ1-5; D is possibly TRBD1 (5 bases). Germline V gene sequence: CDR1 MDHEN, CDR2 SYDVKM. The CDR3 length is 14 residues. V dropped 10 bases and J dropped 0 bases, with 13 bases sitting between them. Here the CDR3 reads CATQQAYSNQPQHF. For the CDR3, the DNA is TGTGCCACGCAACAGGCGTATAGCAATCAGCCCCAGCATTTT.

The chain links TRBV7-3 to TRBJ2-5; D might be TRBD2 (5 bases). Germline V gene sequence: CDR1 SGHTA, CDR2 FQGTGA. Trimming removed 5 bases from V and 5 bases from J, with 18 bases in between. The CDR3 runs 15 residues. The CDR3 nucleotides read TGTGCCAGCAGCAGCGGACTTACACGCGTGGAGACCCAGTACTTC. It yields the protein CASSSGLTRVETQYF.

For this clone: One end of the junction varies from germline; a read error may be responsible. This chain joins TRBV7-2 and TRBJ2-5; D is tentatively TRBD1 or TRBD2 (5 bases each). Germline V gene sequence: CDR1 SGHTA, CDR2 FQGNSA. The CDR3 covers 15 residues. For the CDR3, the DNA is TGTGCCAGCACCTTAGGGGCCAATGCCGGAGGGACCCAGTACTTC. This encodes CASTLGANAGGTQYF.

V usage is TRBV28 and J usage is TRBJ1-2; D might be TRBD1 (5 bases). Germline V CDR1 and CDR2: MDHEN, SYDVKM. The CDR3 length is 16 residues. Trimming pared 5 bases from V and 0 bases from J, leaving 16 bases between. In DNA, the CDR3 is TGTGCCAGCAGTCTCCCCAGGACGGGGGCTAACTATGGCTACACCTTC. Translated, it gives CASSLPRTGANYGYTF.